This TCR beta chain stems from a study of blood T cell repertoires in COVID-19. Turning to the study itself: Sites across the United States, Italy and Spain contributed samples from acute and convalescent COVID-19. The analysed material was cDNA or gDNA that came from T cells, B-cell-depleted T cells, or PBMCs.

Germline lookup yields CDR1 MNHEY and CDR2 SMNVEV (reference sequence). The CDR3 is 18 residues long. Trimming at V came to 4 bases and at J to 7 bases, leaving 21 bases not matched to a gene. In the source study's methods: For nucleated cells, counts were estimated from reference gene primer amplification. Assay used: immunoSEQ multiplex PCR; TCRdb lists only in-frame clones, some missing. V, J and clone size derive from that table, while D and trimming were established from the DNA sequence. The sample gives about 670,000 clones, just under 90% of which show up once; over 0.2% is in the top ten. This TCR derives from a woman under 30 with acute or convalescent COVID-19. The chain uses TRBV27 and TRBJ1-2; TRBD1 matches 7 bases. The material sequenced was peripheral blood. CDR3 sequence reads: CASSSVGSGLQGEGGYTF. Written as DNA, the CDR3 is TGTGCCAGCAGTTCGGTTGGTTCGGGACTTCAGGGGGAAGGTGGCTACACCTTC.